These 29 T cell receptor beta chains were all obtained from the same sample, sequenced in a study of blood T cell repertoires in COVID-19. Profiling relied on immunoSEQ multiplex PCR, and the TCRdb table lists in-frame clones only, not all of them. The data hold about 150,000 clones, with 70% to 90% observed a single time. The sequenced sample consisted of peripheral blood. All receptors come from a woman older than 75 with COVID-19, enrolled during active disease.

This clone was detected once. The V gene is TRBV2, the J gene TRBJ2-7; 7 nucleotides agree with TRBD1. Germline trimming cut 5 bases from V and 2 bases from J; bases unmatched to any gene: 9. This CDR3 has 15 amino acids. Germline V CDR1 and CDR2: SNHLY, FYNNEI. CDR3 region: CASSHNGDSAYEQYF. CDR3 DNA sequence: TGTGCCAGCAGTCACAATGGGGACAGTGCCTACGAGCAGTACTTC.

This chain connects TRBV15 to TRBJ2-3; 7 nucleotides agree with TRBD2. The germline CDR1 and CDR2 sequences are LNHNV and YYDKDF (reference sequence). The J segment lost 6 bases and the V segment lost 0 bases, leaving 0 bases of the junction unmatched. The CDR3 length is 13 residues. CDR3 residues: CATSRELADTQYF. CDR3 nucleotides: TGTGCCACCAGCAGAGAACTAGCGGATACGCAGTATTTT.

The chain carries TRBV9 and TRBJ2-1; D gene unclear. V gave up 0 bases and J gave up 4 bases, with 11 bases separating them. The CDR3 runs 15 residues. The germline V gene has CDR1 SGDLS and CDR2 YYNGEE. CDR3: CASSVEPGRYNEQFF. The CDR3 coding sequence is TGTGCCAGCAGCGTAGAGCCGGGTCGTTACAATGAGCAGTTCTTC.

The chain combines TRBV11-1 with TRBJ2-2, with D unresolved. V lost 2 bases and J lost 3, with 7 bases in between. Per the germline V gene, CDR1 is SGHAT and CDR2 is FQDESV (reference sequence). This CDR3 has 14 residues. This CDR3 reads CASSLRVDTGELFF. The CDR3 DNA follows: TGTGCCAGCAGCTTACGGGTCGACACCGGGGAGCTGTTTTTT.

The chain carries TRBV15 and TRBJ2-1; D unclear. Germline CDR1 reads LNHNV; CDR2 reads YYDKDF (reference sequence). The CDR3 runs 13 residues. The V and J ends lost 2 bases and 6 bases respectively, with 8 bases between them. The CDR3 DNA follows: TGTGCCACCAGCAGAACCGAGGCCAATGAGCAGTTCTTC. Translated, it gives CATSRTEANEQFF.

The V and J genes are TRBV5-4 and TRBJ2-5; 12 positions agree with TRBD2. V dropped 2 bases and J dropped 5; count of bases not matched to a gene: 7. This CDR3 contains 16 residues. Germline V gene data show CDR1 as SGHNT and CDR2 as YYREEE (reference sequence). Here the CDR3 DNA reads TGTGCCAGCAGCTTTTCTAGCGGGGGGGTATGGGAGACCCAGTACTTC. Encoded protein: CASSFSSGGVWETQYF.

The chain employs TRBV7-9 and TRBJ2-4, with D tentatively TRBD2 (6 bases). Looked up from germline, CDR1 is SEHNR and CDR2 is FQNEAQ (reference sequence). Trimming removed 1 base at V and 1 base at J, with 14 bases between. The CDR3 covers 17 residues. In DNA form, the CDR3 reads TGTGCCAGCAGCTTAGAGGCAGGCCGGGGGGCCAAAAACATTCAGTACTTC. As protein: CASSLEAGRGAKNIQYF.

This rearrangement joins TRBV12-3 or TRBV12-4 to TRBJ2-3; a weak D match, TRBD2 (5 bases). CDR3 length equals 12 residues. With 6 bases removed from V and 1 base from J, the gap between germline ends came to 5 bases. The CDR3, as DNA: TGTGCCAGCAGCGGGGGCACAGATACGCAGTATTTT. This gives the protein CASSGGTDTQYF.

The V and J genes are TRBV23-1 and TRBJ2-5; D call uncertain. TRBV23-1 is annotated as an ORF whose role is uncertain. Trimming pared 5 bases from V and 5 bases from J, leaving 12 bases between. The CDR3 runs 13 residues. DNA of the CDR3: TGCGCCAGCAGTTTTCATAAACGGGAGACCCAGTACTTC. Its translation: CASSFHKRETQYF.

This clone was detected a few times. The DNA of the CDR3 is TGTGCCAGCAGCCGCGGACAGAACTATGGCTACACCTTC. Translating it yields CASSRGQNYGYTF. The V and J genes are TRBV12-3 or TRBV12-4 and TRBJ1-2, with a tentative D call TRBD1 (6 bases). This CDR3 is 13 amino acids long. With 6 bases removed from V and 2 bases from J, the gap between germline ends came to 10 bases.

The chain uses TRBV18 and TRBJ1-6, with D perhaps matching TRBD1 (6 bases). In germline, CDR1 is KGHSH, CDR2 LQKENI. The CDR3 runs 15 residues. The V and J ends lost 2 bases and 7 bases respectively, with 12 bases between them. CDR3 loop: CASSPAGATNSPLHF. The CDR3 DNA sequence: TGTGCCAGCTCACCAGCGGGGGCGACGAATTCACCCCTCCACTTT.

The V gene is TRBV9, the J gene TRBJ1-3, with D maybe TRBD1 (5 bases). Germline V gives CDR1 SGDLS, CDR2 YYNGEE. The V gene lost 0 bases and the J gene lost 1 base, with 14 bases spanning the gap. The CDR3 runs 17 residues. The CDR3 region has the DNA TGTGCCAGCAGCGTAGACTGGGGGGGAAAATCTGGAAACACCATATATTTT. It codes for CASSVDWGGKSGNTIYF.

The rearrangement uses TRBV4-1 and TRBJ2-7; 8 bases are a match to TRBD2. The V segment lost 1 base and the J segment 4 bases; nucleotides outside the gene matches: 6. The CDR3 totals 15 residues. Germline CDR1 MGHRA, CDR2 YSYEKL. The CDR3 sequence is CASSQGSGSRYEQYF. DNA for the CDR3: TGCGCCAGCAGCCAAGGGAGCGGGAGTAGGTACGAGCAGTACTTC.

The chain carries TRBV5-6 and TRBJ2-2, with 7 positions matching TRBD1. The CDR3 extends over 18 amino acids. Looked up from germline, CDR1 is SGHDT and CDR2 is YYEEEE. V dropped 5 bases and J dropped 1; count of bases not matched to a gene: 14. CDR3 nucleotide sequence: TGTGCCAGCAGTAAATTGAAAGGGGGCTACAAGAACACCGGGGAGCTGTTTTTT. Translating gives CASSKLKGGYKNTGELFF.

V is TRBV7-2 and J is TRBJ2-7; tentatively, D is TRBD2 (6 bases). V lost 5 bases to trimming and J lost 2 bases, with 16 bases between them. CDR1 and CDR2 (germline): SGHTA, FQGNSA. There are 15 residues in the CDR3. The CDR3 loop reads CASSPGGALPYEQYF. For the CDR3, the DNA is TGTGCCAGCAGCCCGGGCGGGGCCCTCCCCTACGAGCAGTACTTC.

The rearrangement links TRBV18 to TRBJ1-1; no reliable D call. CDR3 size: 11 residues. V was cut by 2 bases and J by 7 bases, with 5 bases left in between. The V gene's germline CDR1 is KGHSH and CDR2 LQKENI. CDR3 sequence: CASSPGIEAFF. CDR3 coding DNA: TGTGCCAGCTCACCAGGCATTGAAGCTTTCTTT. The full variable domain, completed using reference TRBV18 and TRBJ1-1, is NAGVMQNPRHLVRRRGQEARLRCSPMKGHSHVYWYRQLPEEGLKFMVYLQKENIIDESGMPKERFSAEFPKEGPSILRIQQVVRGDSAAYFCASSPGIEAFFGQGTRLTVV.

V gene TRBV25-1 combines with J gene TRBJ1-2; D gene uncertain. The CDR3 is 14 residues long. Germline-derived CDR1 and CDR2 are MGHDK and SYGVNS. Trimming left V 3 bases short and J 2 bases short, with 10 bases between. CDR3: CASSDDWANYGYTF. In nucleotides, the CDR3 is TGTGCCAGCAGTGATGATTGGGCCAACTATGGCTACACCTTC.

This clone was observed a single time. The V gene is TRBV30, the J gene TRBJ1-6; D perhaps matches TRBD1 (6 bases). The CDR3 consists of 15 residues. Trimming took 3 bases from V and 10 from J, leaving 19 bases between them. In germline, CDR1 is GTSNPN, CDR2 SVGIG (reference sequence). CDR3 region: CAWRWGGRVESPLHF. The CDR3, as DNA: TGTGCCTGGAGGTGGGGGGGCAGGGTGGAATCACCCCTCCACTTT.

The CDR3 here is CASSSRGTGGDGYTF. Here the CDR3 DNA reads TGTGCCAGCAGCTCACGGGGGACAGGGGGCGACGGCTACACCTTC. This chain joins TRBV7-3 and TRBJ1-2; 12 bases match TRBD1. The CDR3 has 15 amino acids. With 4 bases clipped from V and 8 bases from J, the junction kept 8 bases outside the gene matches. The germline CDR1 and CDR2 sequences are SGHTA and FQGTGA.

V usage is TRBV7-2 and J usage is TRBJ1-2; 8 bases are shared with TRBD1. Germline V gene sequence: CDR1 SGHTA, CDR2 FQGNSA. V trimming: 5 bases; J trimming: 6 bases; junction bases outside the gene matches: 11. The CDR3 is made up of 15 amino acids. The CDR3 coding sequence is TGTGCCAGCAGCCGTTTGCGGACAGGGACCGATGGCTACACCTTC. As protein: CASSRLRTGTDGYTF. The full variable domain, completed using reference TRBV7-2 and TRBJ1-2, is GAGVSQSPSNKVTEKGKDVELRCDPISGHTALYWYRQSLGQGLEFLIYFQGNSAPDKSGLPSDRFSAERTGGSVSTLTIQRTQQEDSAVYLCASSRLRTGTDGYTFGSGTRLTVV.

This CDR3 reads CASSLNRNTEAFF. CDR3 DNA: TGTGCCAGCAGCTTGAACAGGAACACTGAAGCTTTCTTT. The rearrangement uses TRBV5-5 and TRBJ1-1; no clear D gene. CDR1 is SGHKS and CDR2 is YYEKEE in the germline V gene (reference sequence). This CDR3 is 13 amino acids long. V was pared by 1 base and J by 1 base, with 5 bases between. The full variable domain, completed using reference TRBV5-5 and TRBJ1-1, is DAGVTQSPTHLIKTRGQQVTLRCSPISGHKSVSWYQQVLGQGPQFIFQYYEKEERGRGNFPDRFSARQFPNYSSELNVNALLLGDSALYLCASSLNRNTEAFFGQGTRLTVV.

The V gene is TRBV28, the J gene TRBJ1-2, with 11 nucleotides matching TRBD1. This CDR3 has 15 residues. J gave up 5 bases and V 8 bases, and 10 bases lay outside the gene matches. Germline V gives CDR1 MDHEN, CDR2 SYDVKM. The CDR3 spells CASRDRGFRGYGYTF. CDR3 sequence (DNA): TGTGCCAGCCGGGACAGGGGGTTCAGGGGATATGGCTACACCTTC.

As to this clone: Sequence at one end of the junction differs from germline and may be a read error. This chain uses TRBV3-1 (or the pseudogene TRBV3-2) with TRBJ2-7; D unclear. This CDR3 contains 13 residues. Looked up from germline, CDR1 is LGHDT and CDR2 is YNNKEL (reference sequence). CDR3 DNA sequence: TGTGCCAGCAGCCCAGCCCGCGACGGCGAGGAGTACTTC. This gives the protein CASSPARDGEEYF.

The J gene is TRBJ2-2, the V gene TRBV7-6, with a possible D match to TRBD1 (5 bases). V shed 3 bases and J shed 2 bases, with 13 bases lying between them. Looked up from germline, CDR1 is SGHVS and CDR2 is FNYEAQ. This CDR3 spans 16 amino acids. The CDR3 nucleotides are TGTGCCAGCAGCTTTTACAGGAGCTCTAACACCGGGGAGCTGTTTTTT. As protein: CASSFYRSSNTGELFF. The complete variable domain, with remaining parts taken from reference TRBV7-6 and TRBJ2-2, reads GAGVSQSPRYKVTKRGQDVALRCDPISGHVSLYWYRQALGQGPEFLTYFNYEAQQDKSGLPNDRFSAERPEGSISTLTIQRTEQRDSAMYRCASSFYRSSNTGELFFGEGSRLTVL.

The rearrangement joins TRBV28 to TRBJ1-1, with TRBD1 as a possible D gene (6 bases). This CDR3 spans 15 amino acids. The V gene lost 5 bases and the J gene lost 7 bases, with 20 bases spanning the gap. The germline V gene has CDR1 MDHEN and CDR2 SYDVKM. CDR3 in amino acids: CASSVRGPAAFEAFF. Here the CDR3 DNA reads TGTGCCAGCAGTGTCAGGGGACCCGCGGCGTTTGAAGCTTTCTTT.

The rearrangement uses TRBV7-9 and TRBJ2-7; 7 nucleotides match TRBD1. With V trimmed by 4 bases and J by 0 bases, 3 bases remained unmatched. Germline CDR1 reads SEHNR; CDR2 reads FQNEAQ (reference sequence). This CDR3 comprises 14 residues. The CDR3 DNA follows: TGTGCCAGCAGCTCCGGGACAGCCTCCTACGAGCAGTACTTC. Residues: CASSSGTASYEQYF. The full variable domain, completed using reference TRBV7-9 and TRBJ2-7, is DTGVSQNPRHKITKRGQNVTFRCDPISEHNRLYWYRQTLGQGPEFLTYFQNEAQLEKSRLLSDRFSAERPKGSFSTLEIQRTEQGDSAMYLCASSSGTASYEQYFGPGTRLTVT.

V and J are TRBV7-9 and TRBJ1-5; 10 bases align to TRBD1. The CDR3 has 16 amino acids. With V trimmed by 7 bases and J by 3 bases, 9 bases remained unmatched. Germline CDR1 reads SEHNR; CDR2 reads FQNEAQ (reference sequence). Here the CDR3 DNA reads TGTGCCAGCACCATCGGGACAGGGGATTTCAATCAGCCCCAGCATTTT. It is translated as CASTIGTGDFNQPQHF.

The CDR3 loop is CASSHVGEGTETQYF. CDR3 DNA: TGCGCCAGCAGTCATGTGGGAGAGGGAACGGAGACCCAGTACTTC. This chain uses TRBV23-1 with TRBJ2-5; maybe TRBD2 (5 bases). TRBV23-1 is an open reading frame, and its role is uncertain. The V end lost 3 bases, the J end lost 5 bases, and 16 bases lay between the germline ends. The CDR3 contains 15 residues.

V usage is TRBV2 and J usage is TRBJ1-6, with D possibly TRBD1 on 6 matching bases. The CDR3 runs 15 residues. V lost 6 bases, J lost 5 bases, and 14 bases lay in between. CDR1 and CDR2 from the germline V gene are SNHLY and FYNNEI. As DNA, the CDR3 is TGTGCCAGCAGCTTTCGGACAGAGAATAATTCACCCCTCCACTTT. Amino acids: CASSFRTENNSPLHF.